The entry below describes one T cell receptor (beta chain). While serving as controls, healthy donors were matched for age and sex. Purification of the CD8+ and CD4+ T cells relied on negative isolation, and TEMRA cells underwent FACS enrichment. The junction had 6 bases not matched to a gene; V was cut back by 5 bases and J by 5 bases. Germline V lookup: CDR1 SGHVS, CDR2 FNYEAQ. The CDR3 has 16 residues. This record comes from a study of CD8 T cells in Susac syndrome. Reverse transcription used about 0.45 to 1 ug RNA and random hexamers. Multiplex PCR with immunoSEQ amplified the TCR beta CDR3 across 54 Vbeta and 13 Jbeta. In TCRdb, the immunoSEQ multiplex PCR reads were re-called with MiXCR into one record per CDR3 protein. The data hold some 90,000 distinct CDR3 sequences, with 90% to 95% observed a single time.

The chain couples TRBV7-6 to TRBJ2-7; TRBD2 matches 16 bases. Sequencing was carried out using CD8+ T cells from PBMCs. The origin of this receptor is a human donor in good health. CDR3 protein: CASSVGLAGGPDEQYF. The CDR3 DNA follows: TGTGCCAGCAGCGTGGGACTAGCGGGGGGGCCCGACGAGCAGTACTTC. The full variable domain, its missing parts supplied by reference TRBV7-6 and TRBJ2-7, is GAGVSQSPRYKVTKRGQDVALRCDPISGHVSLYWYRQALGQGPEFLTYFNYEAQQDKSGLPNDRFSAERPEGSISTLTIQRTEQRDSAMYRCASSVGLAGGPDEQYFGPGTRLTVT.